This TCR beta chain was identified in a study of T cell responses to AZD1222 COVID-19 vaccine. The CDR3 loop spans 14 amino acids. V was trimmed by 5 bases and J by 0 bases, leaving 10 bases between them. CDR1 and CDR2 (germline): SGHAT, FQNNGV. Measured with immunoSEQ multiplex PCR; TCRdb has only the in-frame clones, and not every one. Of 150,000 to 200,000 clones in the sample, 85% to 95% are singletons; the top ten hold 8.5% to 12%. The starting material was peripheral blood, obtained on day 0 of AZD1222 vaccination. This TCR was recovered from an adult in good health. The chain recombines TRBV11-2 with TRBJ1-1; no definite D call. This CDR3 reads CASSVSNMNTEAFF. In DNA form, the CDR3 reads TGTGCCAGCAGCGTCAGCAACATGAACACTGAAGCTTTCTTT.